The following is a T cell receptor beta chain sequence with its context. Its target is unknown. This CDR3 is 16 amino acids long. Germline CDR1 reads LGHNA; CDR2 reads YSLEER. V lost 1 base to trimming and J lost 4 bases, with 16 bases between them. PCR amplification relied on 60 Vbeta primers (plus 13 Jbeta primers). TCRdb keeps only in-frame clones here, not all; method: immunoSEQ multiplex PCR. Of 120,000 or so clones in the sample, roughly 80% were seen once. These data belong to a study of cytomegalovirus exposure and HLA in healthy donors. Study-level points and caveats: It emerged from a later analysis that several of the most significant clusters appeared to be linked to common viral pathogens. Rare TCR sequences predominated, though certain public TCRs were found in many donors.

The source of this sequence is a middle-aged woman in good health and CMV-seropositive. The material sequenced was PBMCs. The chain recombines TRBV4-3 with TRBJ1-1; D not resolved. The CDR3 coding sequence is TGCGCCAGCAGCCAAGGAGGGCCAGACCTGAGCACTGAAGCTTTCTTT. It translates to CASSQGGPDLSTEAFF.